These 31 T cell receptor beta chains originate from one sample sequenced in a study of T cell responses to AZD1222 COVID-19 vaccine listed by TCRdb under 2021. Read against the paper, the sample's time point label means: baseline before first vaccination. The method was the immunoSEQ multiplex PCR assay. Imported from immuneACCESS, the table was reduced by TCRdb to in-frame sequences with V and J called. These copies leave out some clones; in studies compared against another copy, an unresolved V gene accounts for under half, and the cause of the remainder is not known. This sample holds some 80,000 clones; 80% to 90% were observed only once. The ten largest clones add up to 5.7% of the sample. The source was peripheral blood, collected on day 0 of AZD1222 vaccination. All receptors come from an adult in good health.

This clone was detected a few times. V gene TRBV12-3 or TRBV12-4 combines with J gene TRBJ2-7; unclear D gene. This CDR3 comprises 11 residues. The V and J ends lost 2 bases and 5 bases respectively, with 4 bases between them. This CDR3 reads CASSLFNEQYF. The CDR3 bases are TGTGCCAGCAGTTTATTTAACGAGCAGTACTTC.

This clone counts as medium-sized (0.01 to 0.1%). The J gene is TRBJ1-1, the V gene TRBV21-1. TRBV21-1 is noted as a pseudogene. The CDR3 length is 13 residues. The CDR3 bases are TGTGCCAGCAGCAAAGGCGGGAACACTGAAGCTTTCTTT. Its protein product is CASSKGGNTEAFF.

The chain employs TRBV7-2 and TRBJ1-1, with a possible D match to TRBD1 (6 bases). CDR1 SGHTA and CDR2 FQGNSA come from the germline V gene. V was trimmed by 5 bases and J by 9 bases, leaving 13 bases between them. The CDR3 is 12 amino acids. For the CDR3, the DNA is TGTGCCAGCAGCCAATTGACAGGCAAAGCTTTCTTT. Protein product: CASSQLTGKAFF.

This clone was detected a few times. CDR3 sequence reads: CASSQFRAGSAFF. The DNA for the CDR3 is TGTGCCAGCAGCCAATTCCGGGCCGGGAGTGCTTTCTTT. The chain joins TRBV4-2 to TRBJ1-1; D is ambiguous. The CDR3 loop spans 13 amino acids. Germline CDR1 is LGHNA and CDR2 is YNFKEQ. V lost 2 bases and J 11 bases, leaving 15 bases between the germline ends.

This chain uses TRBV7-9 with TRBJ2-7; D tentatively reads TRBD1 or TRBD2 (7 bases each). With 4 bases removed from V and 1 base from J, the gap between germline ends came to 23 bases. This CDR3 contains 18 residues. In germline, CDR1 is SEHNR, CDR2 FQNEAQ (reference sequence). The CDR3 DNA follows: TGTGCCAGCAGCTCAAATAAGGGAGGGGGCAGTACGTCCTACGAGCAGTACTTC. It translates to CASSSNKGGGSTSYEQYF.

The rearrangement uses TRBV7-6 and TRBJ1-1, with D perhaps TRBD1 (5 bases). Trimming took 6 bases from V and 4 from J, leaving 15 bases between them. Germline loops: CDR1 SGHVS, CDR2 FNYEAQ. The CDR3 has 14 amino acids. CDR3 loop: CASSLSGGSTEAFF. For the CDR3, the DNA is TGTGCCAGCAGTCTATCCGGGGGGAGCACTGAAGCTTTCTTT.

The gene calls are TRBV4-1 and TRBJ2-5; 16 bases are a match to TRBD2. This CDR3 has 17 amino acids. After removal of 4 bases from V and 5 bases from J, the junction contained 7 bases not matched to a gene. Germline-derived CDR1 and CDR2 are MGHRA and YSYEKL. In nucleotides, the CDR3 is TGCGCCAGCAGCCCGATGGGACTAGCGGGGGGGGATGAGACCCAGTACTTC. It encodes CASSPMGLAGGDETQYF.

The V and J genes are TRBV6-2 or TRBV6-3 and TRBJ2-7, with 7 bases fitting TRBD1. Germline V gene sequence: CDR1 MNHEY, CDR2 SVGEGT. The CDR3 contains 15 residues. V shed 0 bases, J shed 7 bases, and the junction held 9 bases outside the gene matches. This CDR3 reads CASSYSDRVMGEQYF. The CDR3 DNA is TGTGCCAGCAGTTACTCTGACAGGGTCATGGGGGAGCAGTACTTC.

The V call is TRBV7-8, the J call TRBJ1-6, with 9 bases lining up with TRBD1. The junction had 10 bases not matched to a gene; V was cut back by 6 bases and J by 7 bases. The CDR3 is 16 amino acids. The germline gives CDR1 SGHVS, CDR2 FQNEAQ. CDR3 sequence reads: CASRVASGQGNSPLHF. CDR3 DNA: TGTGCCAGCAGAGTAGCGTCGGGACAGGGAAATTCACCCCTCCACTTT.

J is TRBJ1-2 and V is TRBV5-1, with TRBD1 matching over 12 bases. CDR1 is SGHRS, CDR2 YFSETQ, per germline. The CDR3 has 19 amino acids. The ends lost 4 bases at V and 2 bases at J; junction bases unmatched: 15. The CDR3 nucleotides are TGCGCCAGCAGCGTGTTTCCCGGGACAGGGGGCGGTGGAAACTATGGCTACACCTTC. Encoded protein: CASSVFPGTGGGGNYGYTF.

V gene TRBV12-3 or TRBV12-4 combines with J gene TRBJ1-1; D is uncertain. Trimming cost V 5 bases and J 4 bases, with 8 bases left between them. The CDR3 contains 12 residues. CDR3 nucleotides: TGTGCCAGCAGTCCGAGGTTCACTGAAGCTTTCTTT. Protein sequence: CASSPRFTEAFF.

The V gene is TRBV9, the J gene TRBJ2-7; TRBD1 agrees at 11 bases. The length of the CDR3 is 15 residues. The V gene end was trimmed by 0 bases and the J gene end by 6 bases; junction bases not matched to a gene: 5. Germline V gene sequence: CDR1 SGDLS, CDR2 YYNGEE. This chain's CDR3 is CASSVEGTGGGEQYF. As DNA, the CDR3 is TGTGCCAGCAGCGTAGAAGGGACAGGGGGAGGCGAGCAGTACTTC.

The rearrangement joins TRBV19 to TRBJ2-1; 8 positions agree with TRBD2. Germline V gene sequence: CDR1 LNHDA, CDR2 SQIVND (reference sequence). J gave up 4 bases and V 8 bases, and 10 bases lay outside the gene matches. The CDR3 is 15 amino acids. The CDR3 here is CASAWGAGAYNEQFF. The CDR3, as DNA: TGTGCCAGTGCCTGGGGAGCGGGGGCTTACAATGAGCAGTTCTTC.

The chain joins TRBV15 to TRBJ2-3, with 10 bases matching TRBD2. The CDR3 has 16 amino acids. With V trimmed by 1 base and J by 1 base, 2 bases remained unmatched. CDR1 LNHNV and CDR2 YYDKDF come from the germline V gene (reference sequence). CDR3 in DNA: TGTGCCACCAGCAGAGGACTAGCGGGCCGCACAGATACGCAGTATTTT. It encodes CATSRGLAGRTDTQYF.

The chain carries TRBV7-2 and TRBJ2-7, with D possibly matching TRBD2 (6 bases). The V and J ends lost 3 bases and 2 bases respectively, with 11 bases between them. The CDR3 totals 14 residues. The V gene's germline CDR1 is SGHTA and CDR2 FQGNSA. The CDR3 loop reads CASSFDSGTYEQYF. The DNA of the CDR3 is TGTGCCAGCAGCTTCGATAGCGGAACCTACGAGCAGTACTTC.

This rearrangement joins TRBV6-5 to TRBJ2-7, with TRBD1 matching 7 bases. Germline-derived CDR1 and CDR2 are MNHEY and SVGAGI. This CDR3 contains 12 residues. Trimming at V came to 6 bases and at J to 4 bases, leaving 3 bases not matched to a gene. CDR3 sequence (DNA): TGTGCCAGCAGACAGGGACAGTACGAGCAGTACTTC. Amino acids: CASRQGQYEQYF.

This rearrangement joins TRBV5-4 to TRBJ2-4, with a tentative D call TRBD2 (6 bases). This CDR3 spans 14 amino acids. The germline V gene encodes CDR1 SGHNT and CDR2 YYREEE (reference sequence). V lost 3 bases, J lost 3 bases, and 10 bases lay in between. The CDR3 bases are TGTGCCAGCAGCTCAGGCGGGATCAAAAACATTCAGTACTTC. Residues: CASSSGGIKNIQYF.

CDR3: CASSRTQVNSPLHF. CDR3 in DNA: TGTGCCAGCAGCCGAACTCAGGTCAATTCACCCCTCCACTTT. The chain recombines TRBV11-1 with TRBJ1-6; no reliable D call. Germline V gene lookup returns CDR1 SGHAT and CDR2 FQDESV (reference sequence). Trimming removed 5 bases at V and 7 bases at J, with 12 bases between. This CDR3 has 14 residues.

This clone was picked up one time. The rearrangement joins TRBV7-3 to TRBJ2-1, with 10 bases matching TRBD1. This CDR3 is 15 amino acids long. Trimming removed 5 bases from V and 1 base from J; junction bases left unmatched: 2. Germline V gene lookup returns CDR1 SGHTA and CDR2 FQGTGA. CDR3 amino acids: CASSPDRGSYNEQFF. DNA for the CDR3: TGTGCCAGCAGCCCGGACAGGGGGTCCTACAATGAGCAGTTCTTC.

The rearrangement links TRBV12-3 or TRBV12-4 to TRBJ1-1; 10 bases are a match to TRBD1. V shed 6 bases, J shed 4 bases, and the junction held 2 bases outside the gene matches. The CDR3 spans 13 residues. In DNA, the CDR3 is TGTGCCAGCAGGGACAGGGGGGGCACTGAAGCTTTCTTT. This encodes CASRDRGGTEAFF.

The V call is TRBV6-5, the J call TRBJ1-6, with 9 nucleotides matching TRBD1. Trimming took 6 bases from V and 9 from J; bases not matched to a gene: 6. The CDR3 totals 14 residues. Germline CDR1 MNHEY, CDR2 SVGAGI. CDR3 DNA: TGTGCCAGCAGGACGGACAGGGGTGGTTCACCCCTCCACTTT. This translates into CASRTDRGGSPLHF.

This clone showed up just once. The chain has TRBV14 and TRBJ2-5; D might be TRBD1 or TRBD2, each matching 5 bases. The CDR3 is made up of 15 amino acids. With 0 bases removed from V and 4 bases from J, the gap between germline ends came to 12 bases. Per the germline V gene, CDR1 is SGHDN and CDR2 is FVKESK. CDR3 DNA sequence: TGTGCCAGCAGCCAAGAGAGGGGTATCCCAGAGACCCAGTACTTC. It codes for CASSQERGIPETQYF.

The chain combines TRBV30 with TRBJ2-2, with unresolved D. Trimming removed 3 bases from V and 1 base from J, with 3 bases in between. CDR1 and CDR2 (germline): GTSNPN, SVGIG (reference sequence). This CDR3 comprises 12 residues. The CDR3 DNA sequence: TGTGCCTGGAGACAGAACACCGGGGAGCTGTTTTTT. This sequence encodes CAWRQNTGELFF.

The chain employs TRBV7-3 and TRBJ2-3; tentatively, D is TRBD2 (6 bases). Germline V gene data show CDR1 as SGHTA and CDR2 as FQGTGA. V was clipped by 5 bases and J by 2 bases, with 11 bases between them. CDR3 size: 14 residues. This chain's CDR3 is CASSRDSSTDTQYF. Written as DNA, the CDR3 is TGTGCCAGCAGCCGGGACTCCTCCACAGATACGCAGTATTTT.

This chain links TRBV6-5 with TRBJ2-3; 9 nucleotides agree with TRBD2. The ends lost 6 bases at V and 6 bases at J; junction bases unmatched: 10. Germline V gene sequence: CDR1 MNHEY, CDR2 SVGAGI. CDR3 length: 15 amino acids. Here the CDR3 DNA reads TGTGCCAGCAGACCCGGACTAGCGTATCAGGATACGCAGTATTTT. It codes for CASRPGLAYQDTQYF.

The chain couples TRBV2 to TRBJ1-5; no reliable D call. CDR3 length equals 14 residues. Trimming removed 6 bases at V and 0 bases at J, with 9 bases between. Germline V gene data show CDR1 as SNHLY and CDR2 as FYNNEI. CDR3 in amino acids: CASRKDLSNQPQHF. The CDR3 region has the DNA TGTGCCAGCAGGAAGGACCTTAGCAATCAGCCCCAGCATTTT.

In DNA form, the CDR3 reads TGTGCCAGCAGCCCCGGCGGCTCTAAAAAGAATGGCTACACCTTC. Its translation is CASSPGGSKKNGYTF. This chain uses TRBV7-3 with TRBJ1-2; the D is unclear. The V gene lost 5 bases and the J gene lost 6 bases, with 19 bases spanning the gap. Germline CDR1 reads SGHTA; CDR2 reads FQGTGA. The CDR3 has 15 residues.

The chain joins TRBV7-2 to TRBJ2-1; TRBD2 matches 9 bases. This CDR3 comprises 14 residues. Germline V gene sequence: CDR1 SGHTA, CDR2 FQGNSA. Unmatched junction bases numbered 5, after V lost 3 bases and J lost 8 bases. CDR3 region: CASSFGTSTDEQFF. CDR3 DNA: TGTGCCAGCAGCTTCGGGACTAGCACCGATGAGCAGTTCTTC.

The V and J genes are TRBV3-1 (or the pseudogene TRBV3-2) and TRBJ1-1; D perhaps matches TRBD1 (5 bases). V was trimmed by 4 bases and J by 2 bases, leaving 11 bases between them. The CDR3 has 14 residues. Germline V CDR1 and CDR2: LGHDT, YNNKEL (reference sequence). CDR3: CASSLETGNTEAFF. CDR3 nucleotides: TGTGCCAGCAGCCTTGAAACAGGAAACACTGAAGCTTTCTTT.

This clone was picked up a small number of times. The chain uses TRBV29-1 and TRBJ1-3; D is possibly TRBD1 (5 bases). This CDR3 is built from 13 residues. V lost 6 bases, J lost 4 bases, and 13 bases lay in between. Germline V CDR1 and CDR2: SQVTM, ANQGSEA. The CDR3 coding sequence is TGCAGCGTCCGTGCCGGGGGAGGAAACACCATATATTTT. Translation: CSVRAGGGNTIYF.

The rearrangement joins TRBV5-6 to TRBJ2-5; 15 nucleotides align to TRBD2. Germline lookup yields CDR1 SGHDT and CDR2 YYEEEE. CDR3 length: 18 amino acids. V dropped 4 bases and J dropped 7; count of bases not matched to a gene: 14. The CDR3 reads CASSARRGTSGGRWTQYF. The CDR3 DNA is TGTGCCAGCAGCGCACGGCGAGGGACTAGCGGGGGGAGGTGGACCCAGTACTTC. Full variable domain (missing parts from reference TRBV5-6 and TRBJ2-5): DAGVTQSPTHLIKTRGQQVTLRCSPKSGHDTVSWYQQALGQGPQFIFQYYEEEERQRGNFPDRFSGHQFPNYSSELNVNALLLGDSALYLCASSARRGTSGGRWTQYFGPGTRLLVL.